One T cell receptor beta chain is described in this entry. Its binding antigen is unknown. Base qualities are missing; no much larger clone stands one base away. CDR1 and CDR2, per the germline V gene, are KGHSH and LQKENI. The CDR3 spans 16 residues, from the cysteine through the phenylalanine. CDR3 DNA is the only sequence kept; it has 48 bases, read in frame from the first base. V and J are truncated by 3 bases and 4 bases respectively, leaving an intervening sequence of 15 bases. This sample is part of a study of T cell responses to AZD1222 COVID-19 vaccine (dated by TCRdb to 2020 to 2023). Some background on the complete study: TCR sequencing was performed for approximately 240 trial participants, of whom around 210 were given two doses of AZD1222 and some 26 were given two doses of MenACWY control vaccine. Trial participants were enrolled by age into 18-55, 56-69 and 70-plus year subgroups, with about 150, 28 and 57 TCR-sequenced participants respectively.

The time point label for this specimen denotes: about 28 days (+/-7) after the second vaccine dose. AZD1222 recipients given second doses at about 4 weeks or at about 12 weeks were pooled, since spike-specific TCR depth and breadth were not found to differ between the two schedules. Vaccinee samples were obtained from the UK trials COV001 and COV002, which included a single-blind randomized controlled phase 2/3 trial of AZD1222 (ChAdOx1 nCoV-19) in healthy adults. Trial participant PBMC samples were collected at day 0 and day 28 after the second dose for TCRbeta chain sequencing. The CDR3 regions of human TCRbeta chains were subjected to immunosequencing. In the paper's pipeline: TCRs in the repertoires were matched against a reference library of SARS-CoV-2-specific TCRs that had been generated with the MIRA antigen-specificity platform. Breadth was defined as the fraction of unique TCRs that were SARS-CoV-2-associated, and depth was defined as the fraction of total T cells that were SARS-CoV-2-associated. Using the MIRA data, each spike-specific TCR was mapped to the spike region that the TCR reacts to and placed in a CD4 or CD8 class. Log10-transformed breadth and depth values were compared by one-way ANOVA with Sidak's multiple comparisons tests. Sourced from immuneACCESS, this table was stored by TCRdb with only in-frame sequences that have V and J called. A share of the clones is absent; for the studies checked, an unresolved V gene accounts for under half, and the remainder has no known explanation. V, J and clone size are those of that table, while D and trimming were read from the DNA. Recorded for this sample are over 150,000 clones; around 87% of them occurred a single time. The top ten clonotypes cover approximately 4.3% of the sample.

Summary of the overall study and its limitations: The whole spike protein was spanned by vaccine-associated CD4 TCRs, and dominant responses were seen in regions 160-218 and 743-854. Reportedly, almost half of the unique spike-specific TCRs recognized epitopes lying outside the regions that are mutated in the B.1.351 and B.1.1.7 variants. Spike-specific TCR breadth and depth rose significantly after two AZD1222 doses compared with day 0 and with MenACWY recipients. Only five or six AZD1222 recipients were SARS-CoV-2 seropositive at baseline, limiting conclusions about previously exposed vaccinees. Participants were mostly white British and included more females than males, and it was suggested by the authors that clonal diversity may have been underestimated. In the small 56-69-year group, the increase in depth fell short of significance, most likely because of low power. Because no day 14 peak-response samples were available, repertoires were characterized only after the peak T cell response.

The V and J segments used are TRBV18 and TRBJ2-2; 6 matching bases give a weak D call of TRBD1. This TCR derives from an adult who received the AZD1222 COVID-19 vaccine. This specimen consisted of peripheral blood, obtained 28 days after the second AZD1222 dose. The sequenced DNA: TGTGCCAGCTCACCTGACAGGAGCGGAGGCACCGGGGAGCTGTTTTTT. Translated, this gives CASSPDRSGGTGELFF.